This T cell receptor beta chain was observed in a study of CD8+CD57+ T cells in acquired aplastic anemia. The study profiled TCR beta VDJ and CDR3 using genomic DNA as template. TCRdb reanalysed the reads using MiXCR and keeps one entry per CDR3 protein. The data contain under 350,000 distinct CDR3 sequences, roughly 61% of them singletons. This CDR3 has 14 residues. Germline CDR1 and CDR2: MNHEY and SVGAGI. In its sample, this clonotype was seen once. Germline is not matched at one junction end, which may reflect a read error. Previously, flow cytometry had revealed CD8+CD57+ cell expansion in the patients chosen for sequencing.

The specimen sequenced was sorted CD4+, CD8+, or CD8+CD57+ T cells (not recorded which) from PBMCs. The rearrangement links TRBV6-5 to TRBJ1-1; D is unresolved. The origin of this receptor is a human donor with aplastic anemia. The CDR3 protein is CAGSYGVLNTEAFF. CDR3 DNA sequence: TGTGCCGGCAGTTACGGGGTCCTGAACACTGAAGCTTTCTTT.